This is a list of T cell receptor beta chains from one sample in a study of T cell responses to AZD1222 COVID-19 vaccine. Data came from immunoSEQ multiplex PCR; TCRdb stores just in-frame clones and leaves some out. The sample has about 35,000 clones; 75% to 90% are singletons. The sample consisted of peripheral blood, taken on day 0 of AZD1222 vaccination. The source is an adult in good health. Each CDR3 is given with its conserved first and last residue. Each record gives: V gene, CDR3 length, D gene, clone size, J gene, CDR3 DNA, CDR3 protein. D genes are given only for firm matches. Clone size is given for some rows only: seen once, a few or many times, or a class if the clone is expanded.

>TRBV11-2|17|.|.|TRBJ2-1
TGTGCCAGCAGCAGCCTGGACGGCCCGCGCGTATACAATGAGCAGTTCTTC
CASSSLDGPRVYNEQFF
>TRBV7-6|15|.|few|TRBJ2-5
TGTGCCAGCAGCTTAGTGCGGACAGCGGAGGAGACCCAGTACTTC
CASSLVRTAEETQYF
>TRBV3-1/TRBV3-2|15|.|.|TRBJ2-1
TGTGCCAGCAGCCAAGATTTAGGCCCCTACAATGAGCAGTTCTTC
CASSQDLGPYNEQFF
>TRBV18|16|.|.|TRBJ1-6
TGTGCCAGCTCACCAATGTCTCCGGGGGCGGATTCACCCCTCCACTTT
CASSPMSPGADSPLHF
>TRBV5-5|15|.|.|TRBJ2-2
TGTGCCAGCAGCTTGGGGACGGGGAACACCGGGGAGCTGTTTTTT
CASSLGTGNTGELFF
>TRBV29-1|12|.|.|TRBJ2-5
TGCAGCGTCTCCGGGACGGAAGAGACCCAGTACTTC
CSVSGTEETQYF
>TRBV27|15|.|.|TRBJ2-3
TGTGCCAGCAGTTTAATGGGGGGAATGGCTGATACGCAGTATTTT
CASSLMGGMADTQYF
>TRBV4-1|17|.|.|TRBJ1-6
TGCGCCAGCAGCCAAGGGGGAGGACAAAGCCGTAATTCACCCCTCCACTTT
CASSQGGGQSRNSPLHF
>TRBV28|14|.|.|TRBJ2-1
TGTGCCAGCAGTCTATTAGGGGGCGGGAGAATTGAGTTCTTC
CASSLLGGGRIEFF
>TRBV4-2|16|TRBD1|.|TRBJ1-6
TGTGCCAGCAGCCAAGTAGGACAGGGGGCTGGTTCACCCCTCCACTTT
CASSQVGQGAGSPLHF
>TRBV6-5|14|.|.|TRBJ2-3
TGTGCCAGCAGTCAACAGGGTGTTGCAGATACGCAGTATTTT
CASSQQGVADTQYF
>TRBV6-6|16|.|.|TRBJ1-5
TGTGCCAGCAGTTACGCCGACAGAATTATAAATCAGCCCCAGCATTTT
CASSYADRIINQPQHF
>TRBV7-9|15|TRBD1|once|TRBJ2-3
TGTGCCAGCAGGACTTACCGGGACAGTTTTGATACGCAGTATTTT
CASRTYRDSFDTQYF
>TRBV30|14|.|.|TRBJ1-4
TGTGCCTGGAGGCAGGCAGGGCCTAATGAAAAACTGTTTTTT
CAWRQAGPNEKLFF
>TRBV18|14|.|.|TRBJ2-5
TGTGCCAGCTCACCACGCCAGCAACAAGAGACCCAGTACTTC
CASSPRQQQETQYF
>TRBV7-8|16|.|.|TRBJ2-1
TGTGCCAGCAGCTTAATTATTGGGGTCAGCTACAATGAGCAGTTCTTC
CASSLIIGVSYNEQFF
>TRBV6-2/TRBV6-3|14|TRBD1|.|TRBJ2-7
TGTGCCAGCAGTTACAGAGACAGGGTTCCCGAGCAGTACTTC
CASSYRDRVPEQYF
>TRBV6-5|12|.|once|TRBJ1-3
TGTGCCAGCACCCCTGAGGAAAACACCATATATTTT
CASTPEENTIYF
>TRBV7-9|14|.|.|TRBJ1-4
TGTGCCAGCAGCTTCCAGGCAACTAATGAAAAACTGTTTTTT
CASSFQATNEKLFF
>TRBV7-6|15|.|.|TRBJ2-7
TGTGCCAGCAGCTTAGATCCAGGGGGGTACTACGAGCAGTACTTC
CASSLDPGGYYEQYF
>TRBV19|14|TRBD1|.|TRBJ1-2
TGTGCCAGTAGGGGGGGACAGGGACCCTATGGCTACACCTTC
CASRGGQGPYGYTF
>TRBV9|15|.|.|TRBJ2-6
TGTGCCAGCAGCAACCAGGGGACTGGGGCCAACGTCCTGACTTTC
CASSNQGTGANVLTF
>TRBV2|14|.|.|TRBJ1-1
TGTGCCAGCACATCGATCGGGACGAACACTGAAGCTTTCTTT
CASTSIGTNTEAFF
>TRBV18|14|.|.|TRBJ2-3
TGTGCCAGCTCACTGCAGACTAGTTCGGATACGCAGTATTTT
CASSLQTSSDTQYF
>TRBV6-5|14|.|.|TRBJ2-4
TGTGCCAGCAGCCCCAAAAAGGGGATAAACATTCAGTACTTC
CASSPKKGINIQYF
>TRBV5-1|17|TRBD2|.|TRBJ2-1
TGCGCCAGCAGCTTGAGCATCGGGACTAGCGAATCTAATGAGCAGTTCTTC
CASSLSIGTSESNEQFF
>TRBV29-1|13|.|few|TRBJ2-7
TGCAGCGTTGGGACAACAAACTCCTACGAGCAGTACTTC
CSVGTTNSYEQYF
>TRBV19|16|.|.|TRBJ2-1
TGTGCCAGTAGTATCTGGGGCCCAGGATCCTACAATGAGCAGTTCTTC
CASSIWGPGSYNEQFF
>TRBV28|15|.|.|TRBJ1-1
TGTGCCAGCAGTTCCCCTACTGGAAGGACGACTGAAGCTTTCTTT
CASSSPTGRTTEAFF
>TRBV27|11|.|.|TRBJ2-2
TGTACCAGCAAGCAGACCGGGGAGCTGTTTTTT
CTSKQTGELFF
>TRBV29-1|11|.|.|TRBJ1-1
TGCAGCGTCAGGGGGAACACTGAAGCTTTCTTT
CSVRGNTEAFF
>TRBV4-1|19|.|.|TRBJ2-6
TGCGCCAGCAGCCAAGGAGGGGCCCTTAGACGCTCTGGGGCCAACGTCCTGACTTTC
CASSQGGALRRSGANVLTF
>TRBV3-1/TRBV3-2|13|.|once|TRBJ2-7
TGTGCCAGCAGCCCGGACTGGCCCTACGAGCAGTACTTC
CASSPDWPYEQYF
>TRBV18|16|.|.|TRBJ2-3
TGTGCCAGCTCACCACAGAGTACTAGTGTCGGAGATACGCAGTATTTT
CASSPQSTSVGDTQYF
>TRBV12-5|17|TRBD1|.|TRBJ1-5
TGTGCTAGTGGTTTGGGACAGGGGGGAGATAGCAATCAGCCCCAGCATTTT
CASGLGQGGDSNQPQHF
>TRBV7-6|13|.|.|TRBJ1-1
TGTGCCAGCAGCTTAGAGTTGAACACTGAAGCTTTCTTT
CASSLELNTEAFF
>TRBV11-2|16|.|.|TRBJ1-6
TGTGCCAGCAGCCCGAGAGGAGTCCGGTCCTATTCACCCCTCCACTTT
CASSPRGVRSYSPLHF
>TRBV6-6|16|.|.|TRBJ2-2
TGTGCCAGCAGTTACAGTTCAGGGAGGGGGACCGGGGAGCTGTTTTTT
CASSYSSGRGTGELFF
>TRBV5-1|16|.|.|TRBJ2-5
TGCGCCAGCAGCTTGATTCGGTCGGGGGTGGAAGAGACCCAGTACTTC
CASSLIRSGVEETQYF
>TRBV5-1|15|.|.|TRBJ1-1
TGCGCCAGCAGCTTGGGAGGGGATTTCGGCACTGAAGCTTTCTTT
CASSLGGDFGTEAFF
>TRBV11-2|14|TRBD1|.|TRBJ2-7
TGTGCCAGCAGCTTCGACAGGGGCGACTACGAGCAGTACTTC
CASSFDRGDYEQYF
>TRBV6-1|16|TRBD1|.|TRBJ1-6
TGTGCCAGCAGTGAAGCCCTCCCCAGGGGGCCTTCACCCCTCCACTTT
CASSEALPRGPSPLHF
>TRBV7-9|15|.|.|TRBJ2-1
TGTGCCAGCAGCTTCGCCCAGGGGTACTACAATGAGCAGTTCTTC
CASSFAQGYYNEQFF
>TRBV30|15|.|.|TRBJ1-5
TGTGCCTGGAGTGCTTGGGGAGGGGGCAATCAGCCCCAGCATTTT
CAWSAWGGGNQPQHF
>TRBV6-2/TRBV6-3|15|TRBD2|.|TRBJ2-5
TGTGCCAGCAGTTACTCGGCAGCGGGGTCGGAGACCCAGTACTTC
CASSYSAAGSETQYF
>TRBV14|16|TRBD1|.|TRBJ2-5
TGTGCCAGCAGCCAAGTAAGCGGGACAGGGGAGGAGACCCAGTACTTC
CASSQVSGTGEETQYF
>TRBV6-1|14|TRBD1|.|TRBJ2-5
TGTGCCAGCAGTGAAGAGGAGGACAGGGAGACCCAGTACTTC
CASSEEEDRETQYF
>TRBV7-2|13|TRBD1|.|TRBJ1-1
TGTGCCAGCAGCAGTACTCAGGGGGCGAAGGCTTTCTTT
CASSSTQGAKAFF
>TRBV5-4|15|.|few|TRBJ1-2
TGTGCCAGCAGCCTGGAGTTGGCCTCTAACTATGGCTACACCTTC
CASSLELASNYGYTF
>TRBV2|14|TRBD1|.|TRBJ1-3
TGTGCCAGCAGTCGGGACAGGGATGGAAACACCATATATTTT
CASSRDRDGNTIYF
>TRBV7-9|16|.|few|TRBJ1-1
TGTGCCAGCAGCTCCACCCTGGACAACATGAACACTGAAGCTTTCTTT
CASSSTLDNMNTEAFF
>TRBV27|16|TRBD2|.|TRBJ2-2
TGTGCCAGCAGTCCACTAGCGGGGAAGAACACCGGGGAGCTGTTTTTT
CASSPLAGKNTGELFF
>TRBV30|12|.|once|TRBJ2-1
TGTGCCGTCCGGGACGGAGAAAATGAGCAGTTCTTC
CAVRDGENEQFF
>TRBV9|14|.|few|TRBJ1-1
TGTGCCAGCAGCGAGGGCCGGAGGGACACTGAAGCTTTCTTT
CASSEGRRDTEAFF
>TRBV5-1|19|TRBD2|.|TRBJ2-1
TGCGCCAGCAGCTACGGACTAGCGGGAGAGCCATCGAAGTTCAATGAGCAGTTCTTC
CASSYGLAGEPSKFNEQFF
>TRBV7-8|15|TRBD2|.|TRBJ2-5
TGTGCCAGCAGCCAGCAGCGGGGCAGTCAAGAGACCCAGTACTTC
CASSQQRGSQETQYF
>TRBV18|14|.|.|TRBJ1-1
TGTGCCAGCTCACCGTACTCACCAGACACTGAAGCTTTCTTT
CASSPYSPDTEAFF
>TRBV9|12|.|.|TRBJ1-2
TGTGCCAGCAGCGCCGACCTCTATGGCTACACCTTC
CASSADLYGYTF